The T cell receptor beta chain under discussion was sequenced for a study of blood T cell repertoires in COVID-19 (dated by TCRdb to the early 2020s). The study in broad terms: Collaborator samples came from the United States, Italy and Spain and covered acute and convalescent phases of COVID-19. A de-identified subject ID, COVID-19 status, age in years and sex were almost always included in the sample metadata. A freely available public database, intended as a resource for researchers studying the immune response to SARS-CoV-2, is where the repertoires were released. The prospective study material was composed of cDNA or gDNA derived from T cells, B-cell-depleted T cells, or PBMCs. Where available, HLA class I and class II types were taken from metadata supplied by the sample provider and were not determined by assay-based typing. The samples were drawn from the first 160 participants of the ongoing ImmuneRACE study and from some 1,300 subjects provided by 6 global collaborators. Subjects who had been exposed to COVID-19, were actively infected with it, or had recovered from it provided the deeply sampled blood TCRbeta repertoires that made up the dataset. Study-wide findings and limitations: Clinical and demographic metadata were provided uncurated, with the amount varying by source and participant.

Note on this clone: Its antigen remains undetermined. There are no base qualities to consult, and no much larger clone falls within one base.

TCRbeta CDR3 regions were amplified from genomic DNA using the immunoSEQ Assay, a bias-controlled multiplex PCR. The authors' analysis ran thus. The number of nucleated cells in each sample was estimated from the amplification of reference gene primers within the assay. Sequence reads were collapsed and filtered to measure the absolute abundance of every unique TCRbeta CDR3 rearrangement. For each sample, productive Simpson clonality was calculated as the square root of Simpson's diversity index across productive rearrangements. Imported from immuneACCESS, the table was reduced by TCRdb to in-frame sequences with V and J called. These copies leave out some clones; in studies compared against another copy, an unresolved V gene accounts for under half, and the cause of the remainder is not known. D and trimming come from the DNA, and the V and J calls and clone size come from that table. Across this sample there are some 490,000 clones, with less than 90% seen only once. The ten largest clonotypes hold 8.3% of the sample.

From the germline V gene, CDR1 is SGHAT and CDR2 is FQNNGV. The CDR3 spans 12 residues, from the cysteine through the phenylalanine. Left in the record is the CDR3 DNA by itself, 36 bases read in frame from the first base. V lost 1 base and J lost 13 bases, and the count of bases not matched to a germline gene is 3. Enrolling through a virtual design, the prospective study's participants ranged in age from roughly 18 to 95 years and lived across around 25 United States geographic areas. In the prospective study, cohorts were assigned on the basis of participant-reported clinical history obtained from a screening survey and a study questionnaire. ImmuneRACE Cohort 3 recovered participants were defined by two consecutive negative NP/OP PCR tests, healthcare professional clearance, or symptom resolution. Each participant in the prospective study had whole blood, serum and a nasopharyngeal or oropharyngeal swab collected by mobile phlebotomists. Over a roughly two-month period, participants in the prospective study had the option of providing additional blood draws and questionnaires. Blood samples from the prospective study were shipped frozen or at room temperature prior to DNA extraction.

This chain is built from TRBV11-2 and TRBJ2-2; the junction holds 7 bases that match TRBD2. The sample comprised PBMCs or T cells enriched from blood (not recorded which). The TCR originated in a woman aged 60 to 75 who had recovered from COVID-19. The CDR3 region reads CASSLGGGTLFF. The DNA sequence is as follows: TGTGCCAGCAGCTTAGGGGGGGGGACGCTGTTTTTT.